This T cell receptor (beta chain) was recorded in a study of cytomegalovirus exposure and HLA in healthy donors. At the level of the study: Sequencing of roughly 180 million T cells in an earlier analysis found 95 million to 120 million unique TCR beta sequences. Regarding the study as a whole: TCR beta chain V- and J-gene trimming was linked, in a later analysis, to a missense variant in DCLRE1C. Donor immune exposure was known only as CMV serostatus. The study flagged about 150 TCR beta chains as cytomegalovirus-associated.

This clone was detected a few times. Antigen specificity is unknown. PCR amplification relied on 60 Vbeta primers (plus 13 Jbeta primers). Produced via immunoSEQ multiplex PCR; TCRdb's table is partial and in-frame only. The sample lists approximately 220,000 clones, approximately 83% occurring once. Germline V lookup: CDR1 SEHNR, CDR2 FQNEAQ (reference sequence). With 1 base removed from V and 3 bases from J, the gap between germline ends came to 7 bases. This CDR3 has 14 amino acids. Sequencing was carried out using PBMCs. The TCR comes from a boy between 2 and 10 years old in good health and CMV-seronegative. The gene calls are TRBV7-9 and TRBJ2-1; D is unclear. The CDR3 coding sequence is TGTGCCAGCAGCTTAGTCAACAACTACAATGAGCAGTTCTTC. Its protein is CASSLVNNYNEQFF.